Listed below are T cell receptor beta chains from one sample, sequenced in a study of T cell responses to AZD1222 COVID-19 vaccine. The assay was immunoSEQ multiplex PCR, and TCRdb's table has in-frame clones only and misses some. The table has around 150,000 clones, about nine tenths seen once; the top ten hold around 5.1%. The input for sequencing was peripheral blood, taken on day 0 of AZD1222 vaccination. The receptors derive from an adult in good health. Both conserved end residues are part of each CDR3. The D gene is left open where the match is weak. For some rows the clone size is stated as once, few or many, or as a class when expanded; others skip it.

V gene	J gene	D gene	clone size	CDR3 protein	CDR3 DNA
TRBV7-7	TRBJ2-2	TRBD1	NA	CASSAGTGAGELFF	TGTGCTAGCAGCGCCGGGACAGGGGCCGGGGAGCTGTTTTTT
TRBV10-3	TRBJ1-1	NA	once	CAISERAGQLEAFF	TGTGCCATCAGTGAGCGGGCGGGGCAGCTGGAGGCTTTCTTT
TRBV5-6	TRBJ1-1	TRBD1	NA	CASSFLVRGLGEAFF	TGTGCCAGCAGCTTTCTGGTCAGGGGGCTGGGTGAAGCTTTCTTT
TRBV4-2	TRBJ1-6	TRBD1	NA	CASSLPDRGNSPLHF	TGTGCCAGCAGCCTTCCCGACAGGGGGAATTCACCCCTCCACTTT
TRBV7-9	TRBJ1-1	TRBD1	once	CASSSQPDRGTEAFF	TGTGCCAGCAGCTCTCAACCCGACAGGGGGACTGAAGCTTTCTTT
TRBV10-3	TRBJ2-7	TRBD1	NA	CAISEYRGNRGTREQYF	TGTGCCATCAGTGAATATCGGGGGAACAGGGGGACGAGGGAGCAGTACTTC
TRBV20-1	TRBJ1-2	NA	NA	CSAREKDGYTF	TGCAGTGCTAGGGAGAAGGATGGCTACACCTTC
TRBV11-2	TRBJ1-2	TRBD1	NA	CASSYGTGGDYGYTF	TGTGCCAGCAGCTATGGGACAGGGGGCGACTATGGCTACACCTTC
TRBV10-3	TRBJ2-4	NA	NA	CAISESGILAKNIQYF	TGTGCCATCAGTGAGTCGGGAATACTAGCCAAAAACATTCAGTACTTC
TRBV23-1	TRBJ1-3	NA	NA	CAKPRDWYSGNTIYF	TGCGCAAAACCAAGAGACTGGTACTCTGGAAACACCATATATTTT
TRBV28	TRBJ1-3	NA	NA	CASSLGGASGNTIYF	TGTGCCAGCAGTTTAGGGGGGGCCTCTGGAAACACCATATATTTT
TRBV7-9	TRBJ1-5	NA	once	CASSSGGGHRVVQPQHF	TGTGCCAGCAGCTCCGGCGGGGGACACAGGGTGGTACAGCCCCAGCATTTT
TRBV7-2	TRBJ1-3	TRBD1	NA	CASSPPSGGGNTIYF	TGTGCCAGCAGCCCTCCTTCAGGGGGAGGAAACACCATATATTTT
TRBV6-1	TRBJ2-2	TRBD2	NA	CASSEYFPGLAGHTGELFF	TGTGCCAGCAGTGAATATTTCCCGGGACTAGCGGGACACACCGGGGAGCTGTTTTTT
TRBV7-6	TRBJ2-7	TRBD1	NA	CASSRGQGAAYEQYF	TGTGCCAGCAGCCGCGGGCAGGGGGCGGCCTACGAGCAGTACTTC
TRBV5-4	TRBJ2-3	TRBD1	NA	CASSPDGQGWDTQYF	TGTGCCAGCAGCCCCGATGGACAGGGATGGGATACGCAGTATTTT
TRBV7-2	TRBJ1-5	NA	NA	CASSIGNQPQHF	TGTGCCAGCAGCATAGGCAATCAGCCCCAGCATTTT
TRBV28	TRBJ2-1	TRBD2	NA	CASSLGTSGGLFYNEQFF	TGTGCCAGCAGTTTGGGGACTAGCGGGGGCCTATTCTACAATGAGCAGTTCTTC
TRBV19	TRBJ1-5	TRBD1	NA	CASSPTEGQGASSNQPQHF	TGTGCCAGTAGTCCTACAGAGGGGCAGGGGGCCTCGAGCAATCAGCCCCAGCATTTT
TRBV14	TRBJ1-6	NA	NA	CASSLLGGPSPLHF	TGTGCCAGCAGCCTGCTCGGGGGTCCGTCACCCCTCCACTTT
TRBV2	TRBJ1-5	NA	NA	CASSEGQGRQPQHF	TGTGCCAGCAGTGAAGGGCAGGGGCGCCAGCCCCAGCATTTT
TRBV12-5	TRBJ2-7	NA	NA	CASGLLGGRSYEQYF	TGTGCTAGTGGTTTACTAGGCGGTCGCTCCTACGAGCAGTACTTC
TRBV7-2	TRBJ2-4	TRBD2	NA	CASSLRLAGANIQYF	TGTGCCAGCAGCTTGCGACTAGCGGGTGCAAACATTCAGTACTTC
TRBV27	TRBJ2-7	NA	NA	CASSLGTQGSDEQYF	TGTGCCAGCAGTTTGGGTACCCAGGGGTCCGACGAGCAGTACTTC
TRBV15	TRBJ1-4	NA	NA	CATRHDTGEKLFF	TGTGCCACCAGACACGATACAGGTGAAAAACTGTTTTTT
TRBV28	TRBJ1-1	NA	once	CASSYPEEGIEAFF	TGTGCCAGCAGTTACCCGGAGGAGGGAATTGAAGCTTTCTTT
TRBV7-2	TRBJ1-2	NA	NA	CASSDRAINYGYTF	TGTGCCAGCAGCGACAGAGCCATTAACTATGGCTACACCTTC
TRBV7-7	TRBJ2-1	NA	NA	CASSLVGGSYNEQFF	TGTGCTAGCAGCCTAGTCGGCGGCTCCTACAATGAGCAGTTCTTC
TRBV9	TRBJ2-3	TRBD2	NA	CASSNAAGGTDTQYF	TGTGCCAGCAGCAACGCAGCGGGAGGCACAGATACGCAGTATTTT
TRBV2	TRBJ2-7	TRBD2	NA	CASNSGGAYEQYF	TGTGCCAGCAATAGCGGGGGGGCCTACGAGCAGTACTTC
TRBV28	TRBJ2-7	NA	NA	CASSFPRDWWLQYF	TGTGCCAGCAGTTTCCCCCGGGACTGGTGGTTGCAGTACTTC
TRBV5-1	TRBJ1-3	TRBD1	NA	CASSYGTAGNTIYF	TGCGCCAGCAGCTACGGGACAGCAGGAAACACCATATATTTT
TRBV5-6	TRBJ2-3	NA	NA	CASRQQGTNTDTQYF	TGTGCCAGCAGACAACAGGGAACGAACACAGATACGCAGTATTTT
TRBV11-2	TRBJ1-6	NA	NA	CASSLEAYNSPLHF	TGTGCCAGCAGCTTAGAAGCCTATAATTCACCCCTCCACTTT
TRBV6-5	TRBJ2-7	NA	few	CATYRDYYEQYF	TGTGCCACATACAGGGATTACTACGAGCAGTACTTC
TRBV28	TRBJ2-4	TRBD2	NA	CASSSSSGTTKNIQYF	TGTGCCAGCAGTTCATCTAGCGGGACGACCAAAAACATTCAGTACTTC
TRBV28	TRBJ1-2	NA	NA	CASSIDNYGYTF	TGTGCCAGCAGTATTGACAACTATGGCTACACCTTC
TRBV7-9	TRBJ2-1	TRBD1	NA	CASSPPDRNNEQFF	TGTGCCAGCAGCCCCCCGGACAGGAACAATGAGCAGTTCTTC
TRBV4-1	TRBJ2-1	NA	NA	CASSQEAGAKIDEQFF	TGCGCCAGCAGCCAAGAGGCGGGGGCTAAGATCGATGAGCAGTTCTTC
TRBV5-4	TRBJ2-1	TRBD1	NA	CASTRQGPHNEQFF	TGTGCCAGCACTCGACAGGGCCCACACAATGAGCAGTTCTTC
TRBV30	TRBJ1-1	NA	once	CAWGHYMNTEAFF	TGTGCCTGGGGACATTACATGAACACTGAAGCTTTCTTT
TRBV10-1	TRBJ2-1	NA	NA	CASSGGWPYNEQFF	TGCGCCAGCAGTGGAGGCTGGCCATACAATGAGCAGTTCTTC
TRBV5-3	TRBJ2-1	TRBD2	NA	CARSLRLAGNNEQFF	TGTGCCAGAAGCCTAAGACTAGCGGGCAACAATGAGCAGTTCTTC
TRBV27	TRBJ1-5	NA	NA	CASSRTPNQPQHF	TGTGCCAGCAGTCGGACACCCAATCAGCCCCAGCATTTT
TRBV28	TRBJ2-1	TRBD1	NA	CASNSKTGYINEQFF	TGTGCCAGCAATTCAAAGACAGGGTATATTAATGAGCAGTTCTTC
TRBV28	TRBJ2-7	NA	NA	CASTTQVRGYEQYF	TGTGCCAGCACCACACAGGTGAGGGGCTACGAGCAGTACTTC
TRBV12-3/TRBV12-4	TRBJ2-7	NA	NA	CASRATGPPEQYF	TGTGCCAGCAGGGCGACGGGACCACCCGAGCAGTACTTC
TRBV7-2	TRBJ1-4	TRBD1	NA	CASSLQGAANEKLFF	TGTGCCAGCAGCTTACAGGGGGCAGCTAATGAAAAACTGTTTTTT
TRBV6-5	TRBJ2-5	NA	NA	CASRLGLTQETQYF	TGTGCCAGCAGACTTGGACTTACGCAAGAGACCCAGTACTTC
TRBV2	TRBJ1-6	NA	NA	CASSSQSSYNSPLHF	TGTGCCAGCAGTTCACAGAGCTCCTATAATTCACCCCTCCACTTT
TRBV29-1	TRBJ1-1	TRBD1	NA	CSLDRGPGTEAFF	TGCAGCTTAGACAGGGGGCCGGGCACTGAAGCTTTCTTT
TRBV3-1/TRBV3-2	TRBJ2-2	NA	NA	CASSQRTALTGELFF	TGTGCCAGCAGCCAGAGGACAGCCCTCACCGGGGAGCTGTTTTTT
TRBV14	TRBJ1-1	NA	NA	CASSQVGNEAFF	TGTGCCAGCAGCCAGGTTGGGAATGAAGCTTTCTTT
TRBV19	TRBJ1-5	NA	NA	CASSWAGSNQPQHF	TGTGCCAGTAGTTGGGCAGGAAGCAATCAGCCCCAGCATTTT
TRBV6-5	TRBJ2-1	TRBD1	NA	CASRYRGPGEQFF	TGTGCCAGCAGGTACAGGGGGCCCGGTGAGCAGTTCTTC
TRBV28	TRBJ2-5	NA	NA	CASSTRQAQETQYF	TGTGCCAGCAGTACGCGACAGGCTCAAGAGACCCAGTACTTC
TRBV19	TRBJ2-7	TRBD2	NA	CASSPGGNSYEQYF	TGTGCCAGTAGTCCGGGGGGAAATTCCTACGAGCAGTACTTC
TRBV28	TRBJ2-1	TRBD2	once	CASSIGGRGFF	TGTGCCAGCAGCATCGGAGGGAGGGGGTTCTTC
TRBV7-2	TRBJ1-1	NA	NA	CASSLASGRIEAFF	TGTGCCAGCAGCTTAGCCAGTGGTAGAATTGAAGCTTTCTTT
TRBV29-1	TRBJ1-2	TRBD1	NA	CSVGTGYGYTF	TGCAGCGTAGGGACAGGGTATGGCTACACCTTC